This T cell receptor beta chain was recorded in a study of OX40 agonist ivuxolimab in advanced cancers. Turning to the study itself: Of the participants, around 43% had some prior anti-PD-1, anti-PD-L1 or anti-CTLA-4 therapy, which was allowed. Among those treated, three patients had partial responses, one with hepatocellular carcinoma and two with cutaneous melanoma.

On this clone: The antigen is not known.

The trim removed 7 bases at V and 4 bases at J, leaving 7 bases unmatched. The CDR3 contains 16 residues. The V gene's germline CDR1 is MDHEN and CDR2 SYDVKM. Blood specimens came from baseline, cycle 4 day 1, and cycle 7 day 1. The method was immunoSEQ multiplex PCR; TCRdb's version includes in-frame clones alone and lacks a portion of them. The sample holds some 86,000 clones; about 90% are singletons and the top ten take about 0.3%. Overall study findings and caveats: Low normalized clonal expansion also occurred in some nonresponding patients.

The receptor comes from an adult with an advanced solid tumor such as melanoma, head and neck, liver or kidney cancer. This specimen consisted of CD4+ or CD8+ T cells sorted from blood, obtained in a trial of the OX40 agonist ivuxolimab. The V gene is TRBV28, the J gene TRBJ2-2; TRBD2 aligns across 12 bases. The CDR3 sequence is CASTPSGGEGTGELFF. Here the CDR3 DNA reads TGTGCCAGCACTCCTAGCGGGGGGGAGGGCACCGGGGAGCTGTTTTTT.